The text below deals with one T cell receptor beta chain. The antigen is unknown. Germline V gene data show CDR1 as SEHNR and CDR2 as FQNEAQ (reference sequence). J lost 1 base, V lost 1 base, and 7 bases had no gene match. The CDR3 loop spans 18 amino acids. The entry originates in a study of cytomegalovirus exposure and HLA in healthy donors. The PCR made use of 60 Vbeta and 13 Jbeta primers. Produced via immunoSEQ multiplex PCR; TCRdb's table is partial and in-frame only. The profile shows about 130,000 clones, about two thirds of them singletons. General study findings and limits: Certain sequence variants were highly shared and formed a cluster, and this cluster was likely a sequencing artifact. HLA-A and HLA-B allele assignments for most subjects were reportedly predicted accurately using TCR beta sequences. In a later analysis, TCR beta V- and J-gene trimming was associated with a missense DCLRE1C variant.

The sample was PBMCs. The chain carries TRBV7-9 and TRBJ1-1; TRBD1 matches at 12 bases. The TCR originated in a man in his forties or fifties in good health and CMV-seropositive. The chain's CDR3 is CASSLVRDRGRGNTEAFF. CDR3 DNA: TGTGCCAGCAGCTTAGTACGGGACAGGGGGCGAGGGAACACTGAAGCTTTCTTT.